This T cell receptor beta chain stems from a study of blood T cell repertoires in COVID-19. The data were produced by immunoSEQ multiplex PCR, yet TCRdb's version contains in-frame clones alone and is incomplete. The data contain about 300,000 clones, 83% of them seen just once; the ten biggest clones take up roughly 9.4%. CDR3 length equals 16 residues. CDR1 is SGHDT and CDR2 is YYEEEE in the germline V gene. Trimming at V came to 6 bases and at J to 0 bases, leaving 4 bases not matched to a gene. The rearrangement links TRBV5-6 to TRBJ2-1; 12 nucleotides match TRBD2. The clonotype comes from a woman between 50 and 59 years old who had recovered from COVID-19. Material: peripheral blood. DNA of the CDR3: TGTGCCAGCACTCTAGCGGGGGGGTTCTCCTACAATGAGCAGTTCTTC. This codes for CASTLAGGFSYNEQFF.